Included here is one TCR beta chain sequence, with context. Germline CDR1 is SGHAT and CDR2 is FQNNGV. This CDR3 has 16 residues. The junction had 8 bases not matched to a gene; V was cut back by 5 bases and J by 4 bases. This entry belongs to a study of T cells in localized non-small cell lung cancer. Data came from immunoSEQ multiplex PCR; TCRdb stores just in-frame clones and leaves some out. The sample records roughly 48,000 clones, around 80% being singletons. The sample here was PBMCs, taken before any cancer treatment. This TCR was sampled from a woman aged 35 to 70 with stage II lung adenocarcinoma. This chain uses TRBV11-2 with TRBJ1-3; 10 bases agree with TRBD1. CDR3 in DNA: TGTGCCAGCAGCGCTGGTCCGGGACAGGGGGGAAACACCATATATTTT. This encodes CASSAGPGQGGNTIYF.